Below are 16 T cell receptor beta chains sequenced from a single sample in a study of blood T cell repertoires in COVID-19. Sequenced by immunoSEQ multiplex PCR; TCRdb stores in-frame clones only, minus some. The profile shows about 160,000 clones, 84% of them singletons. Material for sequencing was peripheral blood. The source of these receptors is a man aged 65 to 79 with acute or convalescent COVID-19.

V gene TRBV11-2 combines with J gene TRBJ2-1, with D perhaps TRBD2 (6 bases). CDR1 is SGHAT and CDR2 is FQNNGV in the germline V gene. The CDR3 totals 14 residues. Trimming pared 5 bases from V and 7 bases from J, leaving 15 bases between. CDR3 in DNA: TGTGCCAGCAGCCTAACTCGACTAGTTAATGAGCAGTTCTTC. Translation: CASSLTRLVNEQFF.

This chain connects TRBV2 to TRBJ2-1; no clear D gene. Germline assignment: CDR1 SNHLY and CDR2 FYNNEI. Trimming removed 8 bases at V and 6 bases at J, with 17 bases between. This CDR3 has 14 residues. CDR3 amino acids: CASVAIQAGNEQFF. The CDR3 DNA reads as TGTGCCAGCGTTGCCATCCAGGCTGGCAATGAGCAGTTCTTC.

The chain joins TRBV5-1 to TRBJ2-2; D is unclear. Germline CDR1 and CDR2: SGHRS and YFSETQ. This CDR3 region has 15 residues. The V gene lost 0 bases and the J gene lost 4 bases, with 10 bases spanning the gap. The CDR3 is CASSLGPGSTGELFF. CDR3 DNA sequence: TGCGCCAGCAGCTTGGGGCCAGGAAGCACCGGGGAGCTGTTTTTT.

The CDR3: CASSLGDRGAYGYTF. CDR3 sequence (DNA): TGTGCCAGCTCACTGGGGGACAGGGGCGCGTATGGCTACACCTTC. The chain couples TRBV18 to TRBJ1-2; TRBD1 matches at 10 bases. V lost 4 bases, J lost 5 bases, and 7 bases stayed unmatched. The germline V gene has CDR1 KGHSH and CDR2 LQKENI. The CDR3 has 15 amino acids.

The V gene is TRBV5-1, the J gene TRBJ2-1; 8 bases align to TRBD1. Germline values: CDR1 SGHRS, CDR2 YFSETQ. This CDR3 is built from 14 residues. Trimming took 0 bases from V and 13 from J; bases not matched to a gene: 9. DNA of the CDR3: TGCGCCAGCAGCTTGGAGGGGGACAGGCCTCAACAGTTCTTC. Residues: CASSLEGDRPQQFF. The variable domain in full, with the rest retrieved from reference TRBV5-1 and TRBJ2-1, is KAGVTQTPRYLIKTRGQQVTLSCSPISGHRSVSWYQQTPGQGLQFLFEYFSETQRNKGNFPGRFSGRQFSNSRSEMNVSTLELGDSALYLCASSLEGDRPQQFFGPGTRLTVL.

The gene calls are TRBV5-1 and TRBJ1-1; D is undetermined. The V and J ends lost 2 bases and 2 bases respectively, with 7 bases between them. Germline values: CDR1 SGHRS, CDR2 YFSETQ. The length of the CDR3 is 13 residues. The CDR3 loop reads CASSFTANTEAFF. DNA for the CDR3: TGCGCCAGCAGCTTCACAGCAAACACTGAAGCTTTCTTT.

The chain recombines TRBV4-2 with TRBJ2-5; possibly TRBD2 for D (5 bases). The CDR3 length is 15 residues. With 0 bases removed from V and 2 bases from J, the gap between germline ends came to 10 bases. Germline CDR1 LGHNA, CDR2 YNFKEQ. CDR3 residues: CASSQDSWRQETQYF. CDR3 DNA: TGTGCCAGCAGCCAAGATTCATGGAGGCAAGAGACCCAGTACTTC.

The CDR3: CASSLDFGSGNTIYF. Written as DNA, the CDR3 is TGTGCCAGCAGCTTGGACTTCGGCTCTGGAAACACCATATATTTT. The genes are TRBV5-4 and TRBJ1-3; D gene uncertain. This CDR3 contains 15 residues. Germline-derived CDR1 and CDR2 are SGHNT and YYREEE (reference sequence). V was trimmed by 0 bases and J by 0 bases, leaving 7 bases between them.

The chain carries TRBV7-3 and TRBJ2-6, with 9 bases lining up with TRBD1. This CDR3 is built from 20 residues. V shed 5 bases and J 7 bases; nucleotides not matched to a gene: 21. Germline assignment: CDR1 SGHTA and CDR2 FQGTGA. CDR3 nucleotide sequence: TGTGCCAGCAGCCCTACCGGGACAGGGAGCGGGACTCTGGGCGCCAACGTCCTGACTTTC. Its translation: CASSPTGTGSGTLGANVLTF.

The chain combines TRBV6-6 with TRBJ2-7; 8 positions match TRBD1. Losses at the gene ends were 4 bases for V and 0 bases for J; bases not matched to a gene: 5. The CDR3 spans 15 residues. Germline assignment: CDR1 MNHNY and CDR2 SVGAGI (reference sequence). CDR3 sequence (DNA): TGTGCCAGCAGTTTAGACAGGGGTAGCTCCTACGAGCAGTACTTC. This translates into CASSLDRGSSYEQYF.

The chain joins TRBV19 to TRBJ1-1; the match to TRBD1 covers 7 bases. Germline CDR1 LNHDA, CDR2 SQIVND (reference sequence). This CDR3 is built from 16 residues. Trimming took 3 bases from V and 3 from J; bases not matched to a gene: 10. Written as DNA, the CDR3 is TGTGCCAGTAGTATCTGGGGTCGGACAGGAGACACTGAAGCTTTCTTT. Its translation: CASSIWGRTGDTEAFF.

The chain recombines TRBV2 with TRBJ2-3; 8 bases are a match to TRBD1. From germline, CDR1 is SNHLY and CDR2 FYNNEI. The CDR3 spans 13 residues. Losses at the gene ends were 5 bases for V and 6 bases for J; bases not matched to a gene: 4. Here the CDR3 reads CASSLDREDTQYF. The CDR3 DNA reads TGTGCCAGCAGTCTGGACAGGGAGGATACGCAGTATTTT.

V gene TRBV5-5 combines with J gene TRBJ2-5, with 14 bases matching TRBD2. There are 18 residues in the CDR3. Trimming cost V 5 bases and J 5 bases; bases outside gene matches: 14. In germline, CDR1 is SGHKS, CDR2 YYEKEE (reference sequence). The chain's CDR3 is CASSPGTSGSGMGETQYF. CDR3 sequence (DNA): TGTGCCAGCAGTCCGGGGACTAGCGGGAGCGGTATGGGGGAGACCCAGTACTTC.

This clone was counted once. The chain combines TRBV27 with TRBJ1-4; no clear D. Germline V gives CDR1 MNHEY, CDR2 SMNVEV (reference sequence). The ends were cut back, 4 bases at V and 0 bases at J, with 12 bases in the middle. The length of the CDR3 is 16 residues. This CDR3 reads CASSSRFAPTNEKLFF. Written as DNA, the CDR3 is TGTGCCAGCAGTTCCAGATTTGCTCCAACTAATGAAAAACTGTTTTTT.

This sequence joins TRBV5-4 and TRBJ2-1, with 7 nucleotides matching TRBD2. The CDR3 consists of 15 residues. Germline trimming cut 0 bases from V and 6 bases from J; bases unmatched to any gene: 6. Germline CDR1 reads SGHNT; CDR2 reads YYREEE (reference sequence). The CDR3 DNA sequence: TGTGCCAGCAGCTTGGTGGGGGGGGTTACCAATGAGCAGTTCTTC. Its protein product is CASSLVGGVTNEQFF.

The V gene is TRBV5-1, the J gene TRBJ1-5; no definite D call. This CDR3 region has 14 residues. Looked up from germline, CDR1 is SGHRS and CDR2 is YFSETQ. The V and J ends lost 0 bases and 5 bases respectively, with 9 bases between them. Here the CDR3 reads CASSLGERDQPQHF. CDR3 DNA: TGCGCCAGCAGCTTGGGGGAGCGTGATCAGCCCCAGCATTTT. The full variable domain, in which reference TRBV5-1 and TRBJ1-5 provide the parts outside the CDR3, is KAGVTQTPRYLIKTRGQQVTLSCSPISGHRSVSWYQQTPGQGLQFLFEYFSETQRNKGNFPGRFSGRQFSNSRSEMNVSTLELGDSALYLCASSLGERDQPQHFGDGTRLSIL.